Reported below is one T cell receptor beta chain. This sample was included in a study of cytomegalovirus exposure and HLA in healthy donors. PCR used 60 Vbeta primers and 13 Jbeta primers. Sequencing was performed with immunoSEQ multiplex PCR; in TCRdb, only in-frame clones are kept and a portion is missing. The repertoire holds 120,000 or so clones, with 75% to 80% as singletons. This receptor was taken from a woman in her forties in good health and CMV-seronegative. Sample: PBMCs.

The CDR3 protein is CASLRYRTGGESYEQYF. In DNA form, the CDR3 reads TGTGCCAGCCTTAGATACAGGACAGGGGGCGAGTCCTACGAGCAGTACTTC. The V call is TRBV28, the J call TRBJ2-7; TRBD1 matches 11 bases. The CDR3 runs to 17 residues. The germline V gene encodes CDR1 MDHEN and CDR2 SYDVKM. The V gene end was trimmed by 8 bases and the J gene end by 1 base; junction bases not matched to a gene: 13.